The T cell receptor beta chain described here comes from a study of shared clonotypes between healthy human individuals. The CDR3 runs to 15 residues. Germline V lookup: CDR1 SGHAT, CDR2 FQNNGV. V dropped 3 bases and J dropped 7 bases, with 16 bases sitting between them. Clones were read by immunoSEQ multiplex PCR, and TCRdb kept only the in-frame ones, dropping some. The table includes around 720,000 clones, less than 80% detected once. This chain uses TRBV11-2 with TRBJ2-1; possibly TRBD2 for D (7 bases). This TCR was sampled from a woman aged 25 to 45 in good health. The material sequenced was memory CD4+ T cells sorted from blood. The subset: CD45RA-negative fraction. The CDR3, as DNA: TGTGCCAGCAGCTTTCCCCAGGGGAGGGGTAATGAGCAGTTCTTC. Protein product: CASSFPQGRGNEQFF. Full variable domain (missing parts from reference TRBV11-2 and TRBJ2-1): EAGVAQSPRYKIIEKRQSVAFWCNPISGHATLYWYQQILGQGPKLLIQFQNNGVVDDSQLPKDRFSAERLKGVDSTLKIQPAKLEDSAVYLCASSFPQGRGNEQFFGPGTRLTVL.